This entry describes one T cell receptor beta chain. Methods used by the authors: Amplification of reference gene primers provided the estimated nucleated cell counts. This table comes from immunoSEQ multiplex PCR, and its TCRdb copy is limited to in-frame clones, with some not included. V and J calls and clone size follow that table, whereas D and trimming were derived from the DNA. The sample has roughly 230,000 clones, 85% to 90% seen once; the top ten hold around 4.6%. This sample was included in a study of blood T cell repertoires in COVID-19. Study as a whole: Sites across the United States, Italy and Spain contributed samples from acute and convalescent COVID-19. Sources were T cells, B-cell-depleted T cells, or PBMCs; the material itself was cDNA or gDNA.

This CDR3 spans 14 amino acids. Trimming took off 0 bases at V and 10 bases at J, with 16 bases between the two ends. Germline V gene lookup returns CDR1 SGDLS and CDR2 YYNGEE. Source material: peripheral blood. This sequence joins TRBV9 and TRBJ1-2, with a possible D match to TRBD1 (6 bases). The clonotype originates from a woman between 35 and 50 years old who had recovered from COVID-19. For the CDR3, the DNA is TGTGCCAGCAGCGTAGTGGGGGGGCCTGAAGCCTACACCTTC. Translated, it gives CASSVVGGPEAYTF.